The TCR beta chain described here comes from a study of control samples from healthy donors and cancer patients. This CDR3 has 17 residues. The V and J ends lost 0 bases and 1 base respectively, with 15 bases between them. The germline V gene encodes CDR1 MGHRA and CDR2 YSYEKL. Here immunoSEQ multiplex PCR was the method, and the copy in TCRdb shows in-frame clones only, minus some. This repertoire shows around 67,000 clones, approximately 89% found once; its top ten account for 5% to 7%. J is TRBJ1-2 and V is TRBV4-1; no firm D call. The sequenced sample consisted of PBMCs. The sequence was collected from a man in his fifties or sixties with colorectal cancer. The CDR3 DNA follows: TGCGCCAGCAGCCAAGATCAGGTCGCAGCCCTTAACTATGGCTACACCTTC. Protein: CASSQDQVAALNYGYTF.